The T cell receptor (beta chain) under discussion was sequenced for a study of resident and recirculating memory T cells in vitiligo. Study-level information: Samples were epidermis from two lesional and two nonlesional sites, plus PBMCs. Study-level points and caveats: Sequences differed between biopsy sites and patients, suggesting private specificity. Clonality differed among vitiligo lesions, with no unique dominant clone.

Details on this clone: Its target is not known.

Clones were sequenced by immunoSEQ multiplex PCR, and TCRdb holds only the in-frame ones, with some missing. The sample lists roughly 80,000 clones, approximately 90% occurring once. The V end was cut by 4 bases, the J end by 5 bases, with 9 bases between. CDR1 is GTSNPN, CDR2 SVGIG, per germline (reference sequence). The CDR3 contains 12 residues. The sample was blood. The V and J genes are TRBV30 and TRBJ1-5, with D perhaps matching TRBD1 (6 bases). The TCR was taken from a male donor with vitiligo. This chain's CDR3 is CAWNRDDQPQHF. As DNA, the CDR3 is TGTGCCTGGAACAGGGACGATCAGCCCCAGCATTTT.